The source of this TCR beta chain is a study of CD8 T cells in ankylosing spondylitis. The CDR3 extends over 13 amino acids. Trimming removed 7 bases from V and 4 bases from J, with 11 bases in between. Germline values: CDR1 MDHEN, CDR2 SYDVKM. General study results and limits: Characteristic of ankylosing spondylitis blood, it appeared, was a TCR beta motif comprising eight highly homologous variants.

The sample holds a few counts of this clonotype. The antigen is not known. Each CDR3 protein gets one entry after TCRdb re-called the 5' RACE reads with MiXCR. The top ten clones hold just over 0.5% of a sample with 750,000 to 850,000 distinct CDR3 sequences, about 12% of them seen once. This receptor was identified in a male donor with ankylosing spondylitis. Sequences were obtained from blood, either unsorted or a sorted T cell fraction (not recorded which). The chain couples TRBV28 to TRBJ1-5, with D possibly TRBD1 on 5 matching bases. The CDR3 nucleotides read TGTGCCAGCATCACAGGAGTAAATCAGCCCCAGCATTTT. Amino acid sequence: CASITGVNQPQHF.